The 5 T cell receptor beta chains reported below all come from one sample, sequenced in a study of CD4+ T cells in melanoma. Generated by immunoSEQ multiplex PCR, the TCRdb table keeps only in-frame clones and is missing some. This table holds more than 110,000 clones, about 93% found once. Receptor source: a human donor with melanoma.

This clone has just a few counts. The rearrangement uses TRBV5-1 and TRBJ2-2; D remains unclear. Per the germline V gene, CDR1 is SGHRS and CDR2 is YFSETQ. Trimming cost V 5 bases and J 0 bases, with 8 bases left between them. The CDR3 consists of 14 residues. DNA for the CDR3: TGCGCCAGCAGGGCGACGGCGAACACCGGGGAGCTGTTTTTT. Amino acid sequence: CASRATANTGELFF.

This sequence joins TRBV11-2 and TRBJ1-2; D unclear. The V and J ends lost 0 bases and 5 bases respectively, with 13 bases between them. CDR3 length: 15 residues. CDR1 and CDR2 (germline): SGHAT, FQNNGV. The CDR3 nucleotides read TGTGCCAGCAGCTTAGATCGTGCCAGTACGTATGGCTACACCTTC. Its translation is CASSLDRASTYGYTF.

The table lists this clone with a count of one. The DNA of the CDR3 is TGTGCCAGCAGCTCCAGCTACTATTATGGCTACACCTTC. Amino acids: CASSSSYYYGYTF. V is TRBV9 and J is TRBJ1-2, with no clear D. Germline CDR1 SGDLS, CDR2 YYNGEE. The CDR3 totals 13 residues. Trimming cost V 4 bases and J 5 bases, with 12 bases left between them.

CDR3: CASTTSGYTDTQYF. The CDR3 nucleotides are TGCGCCAGCACCACTAGCGGATACACAGATACGCAGTATTTT. The chain uses TRBV5-1 and TRBJ2-3; TRBD2 agrees at 8 bases. V lost 6 bases to trimming and J lost 2 bases; unmatched junction nucleotides: 5. This CDR3 has 14 residues. CDR1 is SGHRS and CDR2 is YFSETQ in the germline V gene.

This clone has a handful of counts. The chain combines TRBV30 with TRBJ1-2, with D unresolved. The CDR3 covers 14 residues. The V gene lost 0 bases and the J gene lost 5 bases, with 13 bases spanning the gap. CDR1 is GTSNPN, CDR2 SVGIG, per germline (reference sequence). As DNA, the CDR3 is TGTGCCTGGAGTGTCGGGGATCCCCTATATGGCTACACCTTC. Translation gives CAWSVGDPLYGYTF.